This T cell receptor beta chain is from a study of persistence of HIV-infected CD4 T cells. Study-level information: Up to about 200 mL blood was drawn at multiple time points; a couple of donors had single-time leukapheresis.

This CDR3 spans 14 amino acids. Trimming stripped 6 bases from V and 4 bases from J, with 15 bases between. Germline V gene data show CDR1 as SGHNT and CDR2 as YENEEA. Lysates of CMV-infected fibroblasts at 9 to 10 ug/mL stimulated these cells. Sorted nonresponding memory CD4+ T cells were CD40L-negative, CD69-negative, CD45RO-high. Concerning this clone itself: As yet, its antigen is unknown.

The libraries were made with immunoSEQ version 4 in survey mode. This table comes from immunoSEQ multiplex PCR, and its TCRdb copy is limited to in-frame clones, with some not included. The sample shows 25,000 to 30,000 clones, roughly three quarters of them seen only once. This receptor was identified in an adult woman with HIV who was CMV-seropositive. The chain recombines TRBV11-3 with TRBJ2-5; TRBD1 or TRBD2 may be the D gene (5 bases each). The material was CD4+ T cells sorted from PBMCs after 18-hour stimulation, obtained from a patient who received antiretroviral therapy. This CDR3 reads CASSPGRVPETQYF. The CDR3 DNA is TGTGCCAGCAGTCCGGGACGGGTTCCAGAGACCCAGTACTTC.